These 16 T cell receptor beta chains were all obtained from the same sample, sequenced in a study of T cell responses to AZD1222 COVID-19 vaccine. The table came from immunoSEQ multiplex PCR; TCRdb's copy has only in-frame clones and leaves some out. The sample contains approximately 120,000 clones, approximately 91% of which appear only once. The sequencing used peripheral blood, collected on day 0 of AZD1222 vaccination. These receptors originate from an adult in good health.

CDR3 protein: CASSIGGDSGNTIYF. CDR3 coding DNA: TGTGCCAGCAGCATCGGGGGGGATTCTGGAAACACCATATATTTT. The chain links TRBV9 to TRBJ1-3; perhaps TRBD1 as D (5 bases). The CDR3 is 15 amino acids. CDR1 and CDR2 from the germline V gene are SGDLS and YYNGEE. Between the trimmed V and J ends, which lost 4 bases and 1 base, there was a span of 12 bases.

As DNA, the CDR3 is TGCAGCGCTAAACAGGGCCCCACTGAAGCTTTCTTT. The encoded protein is CSAKQGPTEAFF. This chain links TRBV29-1 with TRBJ1-1, with a tentative D call TRBD1 (6 bases). Germline assignment: CDR1 SQVTM and CDR2 ANQGSEA. The V end lost 7 bases, the J end lost 4 bases, and 13 bases lay between the germline ends. The CDR3 contains 12 residues.

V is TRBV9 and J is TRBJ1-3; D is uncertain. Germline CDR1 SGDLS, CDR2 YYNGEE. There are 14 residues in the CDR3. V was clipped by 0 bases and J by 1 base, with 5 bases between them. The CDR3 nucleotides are TGTGCCAGCAGCGTAGTCACGTCTGGAAACACCATATATTTT. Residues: CASSVVTSGNTIYF.

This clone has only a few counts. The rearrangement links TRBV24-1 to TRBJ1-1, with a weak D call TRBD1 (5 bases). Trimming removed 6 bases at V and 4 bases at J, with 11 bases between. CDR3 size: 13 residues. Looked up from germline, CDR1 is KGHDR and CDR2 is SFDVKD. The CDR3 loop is CATSKGRATEAFF. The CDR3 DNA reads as TGTGCCACCAGTAAGGGGAGGGCCACTGAAGCTTTCTTT.

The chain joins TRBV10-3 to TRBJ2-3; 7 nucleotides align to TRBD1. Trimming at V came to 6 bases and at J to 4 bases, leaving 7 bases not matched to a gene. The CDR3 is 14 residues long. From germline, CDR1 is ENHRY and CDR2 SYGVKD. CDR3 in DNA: TGTGCCATCAGGACGGGACAGTTTGCAGATACGCAGTATTTT. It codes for CAIRTGQFADTQYF.

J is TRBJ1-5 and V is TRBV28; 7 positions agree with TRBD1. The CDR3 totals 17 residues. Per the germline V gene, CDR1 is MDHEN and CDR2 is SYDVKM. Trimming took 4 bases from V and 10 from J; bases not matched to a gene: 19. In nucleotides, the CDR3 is TGTGCCAGCAGTTCGTTGGGAACCGGGACAGCAATCCAACCCCAGCATTTT. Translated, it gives CASSSLGTGTAIQPQHF.

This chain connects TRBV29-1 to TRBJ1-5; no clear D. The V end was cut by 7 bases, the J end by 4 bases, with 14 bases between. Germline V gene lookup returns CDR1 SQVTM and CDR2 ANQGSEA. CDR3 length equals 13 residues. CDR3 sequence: CSASGSQNQPQHF. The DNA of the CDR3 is TGCAGCGCGTCGGGTAGTCAAAATCAGCCCCAGCATTTT.

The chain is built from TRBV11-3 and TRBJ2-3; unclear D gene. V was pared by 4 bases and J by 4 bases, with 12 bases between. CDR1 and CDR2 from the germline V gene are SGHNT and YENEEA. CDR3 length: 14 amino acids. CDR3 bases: TGTGCCAGCAGCTCCCCTTTGTTTGCAGATACGCAGTATTTT. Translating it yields CASSSPLFADTQYF.

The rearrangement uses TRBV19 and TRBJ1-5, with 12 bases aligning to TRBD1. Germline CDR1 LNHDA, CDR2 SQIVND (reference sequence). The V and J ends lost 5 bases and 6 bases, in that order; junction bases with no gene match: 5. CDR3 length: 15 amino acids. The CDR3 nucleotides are TGTGCCAGTAGTCACGGGACAGGGGGCGGTCAGCCCCAGCATTTT. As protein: CASSHGTGGGQPQHF.

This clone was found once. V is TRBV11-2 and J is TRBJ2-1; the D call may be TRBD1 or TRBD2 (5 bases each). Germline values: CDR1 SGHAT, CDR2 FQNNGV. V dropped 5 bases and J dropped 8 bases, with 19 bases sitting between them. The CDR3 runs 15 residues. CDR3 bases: TGTGCCAGCAGCCCCCCGGTCGGCAGGGACGATGAGCAGTTCTTC. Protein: CASSPPVGRDDEQFF.

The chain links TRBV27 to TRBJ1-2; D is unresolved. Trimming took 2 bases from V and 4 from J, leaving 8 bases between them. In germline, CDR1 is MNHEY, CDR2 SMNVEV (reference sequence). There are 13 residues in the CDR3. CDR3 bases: TGTGCCAGCAGTTTAGATGTTAGCTATGGCTACACCTTC. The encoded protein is CASSLDVSYGYTF.

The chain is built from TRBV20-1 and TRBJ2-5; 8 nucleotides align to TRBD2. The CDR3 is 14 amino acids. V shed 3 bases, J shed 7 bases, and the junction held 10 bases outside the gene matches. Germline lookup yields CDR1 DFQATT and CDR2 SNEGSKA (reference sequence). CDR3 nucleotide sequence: TGCAGTGCTAGTCCCCGGGAGGGCCGGGCGACCCAGTACTTC. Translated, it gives CSASPREGRATQYF.

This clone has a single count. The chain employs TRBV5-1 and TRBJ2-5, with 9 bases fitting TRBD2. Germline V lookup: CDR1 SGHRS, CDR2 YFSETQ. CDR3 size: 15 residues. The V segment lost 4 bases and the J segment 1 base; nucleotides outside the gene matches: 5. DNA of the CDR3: TGCGCCAGCAGCAAACTAGCGGGCCCCCAAGAGACCCAGTACTTC. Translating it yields CASSKLAGPQETQYF.

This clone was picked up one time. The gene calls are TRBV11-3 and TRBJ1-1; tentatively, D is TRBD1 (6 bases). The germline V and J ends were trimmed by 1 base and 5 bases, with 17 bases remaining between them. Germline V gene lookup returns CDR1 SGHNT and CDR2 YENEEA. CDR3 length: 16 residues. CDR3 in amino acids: CASSLVLGGARTEAFF. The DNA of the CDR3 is TGTGCCAGCAGCTTAGTCCTTGGGGGGGCGCGAACTGAAGCTTTCTTT.

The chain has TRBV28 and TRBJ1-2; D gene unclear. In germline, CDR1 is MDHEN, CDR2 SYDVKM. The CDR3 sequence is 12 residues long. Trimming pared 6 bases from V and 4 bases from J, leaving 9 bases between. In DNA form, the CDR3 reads TGTGCCAGCAGCCCGGATCGCTATGGCTACACCTTC. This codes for CASSPDRYGYTF.

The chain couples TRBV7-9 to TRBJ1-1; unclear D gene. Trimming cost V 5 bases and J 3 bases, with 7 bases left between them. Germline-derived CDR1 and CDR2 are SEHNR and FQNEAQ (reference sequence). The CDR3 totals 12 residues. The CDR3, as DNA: TGTGCCAGCAGCCCCCGGGACACTGAAGCTTTCTTT. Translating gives CASSPRDTEAFF.